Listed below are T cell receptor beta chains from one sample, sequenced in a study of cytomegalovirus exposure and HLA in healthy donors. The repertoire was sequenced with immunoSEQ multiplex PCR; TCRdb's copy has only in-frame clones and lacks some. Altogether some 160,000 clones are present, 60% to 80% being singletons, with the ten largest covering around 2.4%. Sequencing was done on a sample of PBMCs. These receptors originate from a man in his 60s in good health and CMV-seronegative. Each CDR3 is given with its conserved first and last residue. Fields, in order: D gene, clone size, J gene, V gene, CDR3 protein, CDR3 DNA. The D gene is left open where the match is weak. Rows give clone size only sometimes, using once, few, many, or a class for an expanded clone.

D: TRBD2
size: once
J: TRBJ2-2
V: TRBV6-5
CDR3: CASSYGVSGRAGELFF
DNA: TGTGCCAGCAGTTACGGGGTTAGCGGGAGAGCCGGGGAGCTGTTTTTT

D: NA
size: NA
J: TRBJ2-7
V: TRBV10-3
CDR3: CAISDLYEQYF
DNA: TGTGCCATCAGTGACCTCTACGAGCAGTACTTC

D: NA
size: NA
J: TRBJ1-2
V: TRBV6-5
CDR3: CASSYSRYDANYGYTF
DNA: TGTGCCAGCAGTTACTCGCGCTACGATGCTAACTATGGCTACACCTTC

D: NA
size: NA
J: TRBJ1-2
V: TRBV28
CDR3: CASSSGYGYTF
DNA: TGTGCCAGCAGTTCGGGCTATGGCTACACCTTC

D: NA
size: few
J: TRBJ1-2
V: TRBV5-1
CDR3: CASSQKREAGNYGYTF
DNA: TGCGCCAGCAGCCAGAAACGAGAAGCAGGGAACTATGGCTACACCTTC

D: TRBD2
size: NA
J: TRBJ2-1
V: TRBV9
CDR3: CASSVGTSGRAGEQFF
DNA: TGTGCCAGCAGCGTAGGAACTAGCGGGAGGGCCGGTGAGCAGTTCTTC

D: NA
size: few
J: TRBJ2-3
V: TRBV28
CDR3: CASSARGLETDTQYF
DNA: TGTGCCAGCAGCGCGCGGGGACTGGAGACAGATACGCAGTATTTT

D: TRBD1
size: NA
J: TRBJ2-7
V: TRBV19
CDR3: CASSTQGQGFYEQYF
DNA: TGTGCCAGTAGTACCCAGGGACAGGGATTCTACGAGCAGTACTTC

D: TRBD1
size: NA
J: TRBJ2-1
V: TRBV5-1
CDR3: CASSWAGTGVNEQFF
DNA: TGCGCCAGCAGCTGGGCCGGGACAGGGGTGAATGAGCAGTTCTTC

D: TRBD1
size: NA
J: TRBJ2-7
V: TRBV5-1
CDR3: CASSGGQGAGEQYF
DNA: TGCGCCAGCAGCGGGGGACAGGGGGCCGGCGAGCAGTACTTC

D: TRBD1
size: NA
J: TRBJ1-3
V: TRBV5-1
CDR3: CASSPGGQSSGNTIYF
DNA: TGCGCCAGCAGCCCAGGGGGGCAGAGCTCTGGAAACACCATATATTTT

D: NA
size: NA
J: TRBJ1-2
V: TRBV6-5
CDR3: CASSQGTGRGYTF
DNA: TGTGCCAGCAGTCAGGGGACGGGACGAGGCTACACCTTC

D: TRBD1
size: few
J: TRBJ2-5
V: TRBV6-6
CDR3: CASSWTGTRETQYF
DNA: TGTGCCAGCAGTTGGACAGGGACGCGAGAGACCCAGTACTTC

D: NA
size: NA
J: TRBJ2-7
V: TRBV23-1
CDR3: CASSPFAGSPYEQYF
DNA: TGCGCCAGCAGTCCCTTTGCAGGGTCCCCCTACGAGCAGTACTTC

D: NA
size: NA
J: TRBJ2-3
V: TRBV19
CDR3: CASSPGATDTQYF
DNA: TGTGCCAGTAGTCCTGGGGCCACAGATACGCAGTATTTT

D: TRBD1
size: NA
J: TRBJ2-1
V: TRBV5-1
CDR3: CASSLSGQGARNEQFF
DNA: TGCGCCAGCAGCTTGTCTGGCCAGGGGGCGCGGAATGAGCAGTTCTTC

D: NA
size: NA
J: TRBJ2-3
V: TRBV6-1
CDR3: CASAVGGDDTDTQYF
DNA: TGTGCCAGCGCGGTCGGCGGGGACGACACAGATACGCAGTATTTT

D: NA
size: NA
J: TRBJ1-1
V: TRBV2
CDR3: CASRRGLRWITEAFF
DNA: TGTGCCAGCCGAAGAGGGTTGCGGTGGATCACTGAAGCTTTCTTT

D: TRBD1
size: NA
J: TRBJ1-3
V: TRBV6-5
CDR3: CASIDGQGVGTIYF
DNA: TGTGCCAGCATCGATGGACAGGGTGTCGGCACCATATATTTT

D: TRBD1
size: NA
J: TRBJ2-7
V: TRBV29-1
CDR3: CSVSADRGGYEQYF
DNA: TGCAGCGTTTCCGCGGACAGGGGCGGCTACGAGCAGTACTTC

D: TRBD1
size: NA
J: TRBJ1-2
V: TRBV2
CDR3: CASRELGQGNYGYTF
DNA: TGTGCCAGCAGAGAACTGGGACAGGGAAACTATGGCTACACCTTC

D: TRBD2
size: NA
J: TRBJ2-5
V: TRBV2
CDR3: CASSVSGGGETQYF
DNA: TGTGCCAGCAGTGTTTCCGGGGGGGGAGAGACCCAGTACTTC

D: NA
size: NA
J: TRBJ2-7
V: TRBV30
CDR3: CAWEDDASYEQYF
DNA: TGTGCCTGGGAGGATGATGCCTCCTACGAGCAGTACTTC

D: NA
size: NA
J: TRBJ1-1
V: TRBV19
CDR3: CASSEGMNTEAFF
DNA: TGTGCCAGTAGTGAGGGCATGAACACTGAAGCTTTCTTT

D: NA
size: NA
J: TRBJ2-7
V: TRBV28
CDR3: CASSFLPGSNEQYF
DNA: TGTGCCAGCAGTTTTCTCCCAGGGTCCAACGAGCAGTACTTC

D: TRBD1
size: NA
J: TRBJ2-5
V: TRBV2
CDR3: CASSGRQGLLETQYF
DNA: TGTGCCAGCAGTGGACGACAGGGGTTGTTAGAGACCCAGTACTTC

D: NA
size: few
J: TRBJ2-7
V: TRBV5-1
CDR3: CASSLDPAGEQYF
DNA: TGCGCCAGCAGCTTGGATCCAGCAGGGGAGCAGTACTTC

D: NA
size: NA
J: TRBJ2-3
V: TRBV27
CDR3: CASSWGSQDTQYF
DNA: TGTGCCAGCAGTTGGGGCAGTCAAGATACGCAGTATTTT

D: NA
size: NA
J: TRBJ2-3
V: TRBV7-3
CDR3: CASSATGPDTQYF
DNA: TGTGCCAGCAGCGCAACAGGGCCAGATACGCAGTATTTT

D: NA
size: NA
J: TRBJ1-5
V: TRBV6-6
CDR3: CASTPHSLSNQPQHF
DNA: TGTGCCAGCACCCCCCACAGCCTAAGCAATCAGCCCCAGCATTTT

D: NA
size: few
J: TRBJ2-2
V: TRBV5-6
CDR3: CASSPELSGGELFF
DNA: TGTGCCAGCAGCCCCGAGCTATCGGGCGGGGAGCTGTTTTTT

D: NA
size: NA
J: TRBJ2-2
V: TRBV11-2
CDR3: CASSLVGGYIGELFF
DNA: TGTGCCAGCAGCTTAGTCGGCGGGTACATCGGGGAGCTGTTTTTT

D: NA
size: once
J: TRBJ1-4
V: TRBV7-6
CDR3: CASSGGLSNEKLFF
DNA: TGTGCCAGCAGCGGAGGACTTAGTAATGAAAAACTGTTTTTT

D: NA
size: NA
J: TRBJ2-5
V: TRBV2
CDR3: CASSEGQAGAQETQYF
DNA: TGTGCCAGCAGTGAAGGACAGGCTGGGGCTCAAGAGACCCAGTACTTC

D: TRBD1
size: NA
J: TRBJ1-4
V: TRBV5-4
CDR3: CASSLSRGIGEKLFF
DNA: TGTGCCAGCAGCCTATCCAGGGGGATAGGCGAAAAACTGTTTTTT

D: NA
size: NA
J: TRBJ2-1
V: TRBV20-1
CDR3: CSAALSPGQFF
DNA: TGCAGTGCTGCCTTATCGCCGGGGCAGTTCTTC

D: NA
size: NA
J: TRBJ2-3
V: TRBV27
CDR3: CASSLRGFRTDTQYF
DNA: TGTGCCAGCAGTTTAAGAGGGTTTCGCACAGATACGCAGTATTTT

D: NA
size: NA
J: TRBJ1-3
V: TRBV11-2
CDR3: CASSLGLSSGNTIYF
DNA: TGTGCCAGCAGCCTGGGGCTGAGCTCTGGAAACACCATATATTTT

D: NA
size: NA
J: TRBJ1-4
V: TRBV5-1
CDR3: CASSWNDRRDEKLFF
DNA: TGCGCCAGCAGCTGGAACGACAGGAGAGATGAAAAACTGTTTTTT

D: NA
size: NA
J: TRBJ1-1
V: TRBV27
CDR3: CASSSPGGALNTEAFF
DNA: TGTGCCAGCAGTTCACCTGGGGGGGCGTTGAACACTGAAGCTTTCTTT

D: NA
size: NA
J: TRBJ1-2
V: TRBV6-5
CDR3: CVSRPTGNYGYTF
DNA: TGTGTCAGCAGACCGACTGGGAACTATGGCTACACCTTC

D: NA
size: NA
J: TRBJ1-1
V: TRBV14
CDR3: CASSQEANTEAFF
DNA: TGTGCCAGCAGCCAAGAGGCGAACACTGAAGCTTTCTTT

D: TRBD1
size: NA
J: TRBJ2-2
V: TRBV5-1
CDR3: CASSLGDRATGELFF
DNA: TGCGCCAGCAGCTTGGGGGACAGGGCCACCGGGGAGCTGTTTTTT